This T cell receptor (beta chain) was documented in a study of CD8+ T cells in alopecia areata. From germline, CDR1 is SGDLS and CDR2 YYNGEE. CDR3 length: 15 residues. With 3 bases removed from V and 1 base from J, the gap between germline ends came to 8 bases. Worth noting for this clone: Its antigen remains unknown. This same CDR3 is encoded by further DNA sequences in the sample.

Findings and limits, study-wide: The study found TCR sharing across patients less clear than in mice, possibly for HLA reasons.

cDNA prepared by RNA extraction and subsequent reverse transcription served as the template for sequencing. Produced via immunoSEQ multiplex PCR; TCRdb's table is partial and in-frame only. Of roughly 140,000 clones listed, less than 75% are singletons. Sample: CD8+ T cells sorted from blood. The sequence was collected from a human donor in good health. The chain employs TRBV9 and TRBJ2-6; no definite D call. The chain's CDR3 is CASSAWGSGANVLTF. The CDR3 nucleotides read TGTGCCAGCAGCGCCTGGGGTTCTGGGGCCAACGTCCTGACTTTC.